This T cell receptor (beta chain) was documented in a study of OX40 agonist ivuxolimab in advanced cancers. Points from the study as a whole: Normalized expansion of T-cell clones was also low for some nonresponders. Those patients achieving a partial response at 0.1-3.0 mg/kg showed among the lowest clonal expansion.

Clones were sequenced by immunoSEQ multiplex PCR, and TCRdb holds only the in-frame ones, with some missing. The sample lists about 84,000 clones, around 85% seen once, with approximately 0.2% in the top ten. As for this clone: Its antigen is not identified.

The input for sequencing was CD4+ or CD8+ T cells sorted from blood, taken in a trial of the OX40 agonist ivuxolimab. This receptor was identified in an adult with an advanced solid tumor such as melanoma, head and neck, liver or kidney cancer.

The CDR3 is CASSPAGGNLLNEQFF. In DNA, the CDR3 is TGTGCCAGCAGCCCTGCTGGCGGGAACCTTTTAAATGAGCAGTTCTTC. The V and J genes are TRBV13 and TRBJ2-1, with D tentatively TRBD2 (6 bases). V lost 5 bases to trimming and J lost 7 bases, with 21 bases between them. The CDR3 length is 16 residues. The germline V gene encodes CDR1 PRHDT and CDR2 FYEKMQ (reference sequence).